This T cell receptor beta chain came from a study of blood T cell repertoires in COVID-19. Study-level background: Both acute and convalescent COVID-19 samples were obtained from the United States, Italy and Spain. Nucleic acid was either cDNA or gDNA, and it came from T cells, B-cell-depleted T cells, or PBMCs.

As originally analysed: How many nucleated cells were present was estimated from reference gene primer amplification. TCRdb's copy holds only in-frame clones and misses some; the assay was immunoSEQ multiplex PCR. The V and J calls and clone size are taken from that table; D and trimming were inferred from the DNA. The sample has 250,000 to 300,000 clones; roughly 86% are singletons. CDR3 size: 15 residues. Between the trimmed V and J ends, which lost 4 bases and 7 bases, there was a span of 17 bases. Germline CDR1 and CDR2: SGHRS and YFSETQ. The clonotype was recovered from a man in his late teens or twenties with active or convalescent COVID-19. The V gene is TRBV5-1, the J gene TRBJ2-2; D may be TRBD2 (6 bases). The material sequenced was peripheral blood. The CDR3 sequence is CASSPAGLVGGELFF. In nucleotides, the CDR3 is TGCGCCAGCAGCCCGGCGGGGCTGGTAGGCGGGGAGCTGTTTTTT.